What follows describes a single T cell receptor beta chain. What it binds is not known. These data come from a study of identifying expanded T cells in peripheral blood. Study findings and constraints: Over approximately two and four weeks, about 15 and 19 clones changed, versus approximately 1.2 between replicates.

The ends were cut back, 5 bases at V and 0 bases at J, with 13 bases in the middle. This CDR3 spans 16 amino acids. CDR1 is SEHNR and CDR2 is FQNEAQ in the germline V gene (reference sequence). Only in-frame clones appear in the TCRdb table, and some are missing; sequencing was by immunoSEQ multiplex PCR. The sample yields 85,000 to 90,000 clones, more than 75% seen once. The chain combines TRBV7-9 with TRBJ1-4; D is perhaps TRBD1 (6 bases). The clonotype comes from a person aged 18 to 70 in good health. Specimen: blood. The CDR3 bases are TGTGCCAGCAGCGTCGGACAGACAACAACTAATGAAAAACTGTTTTTT. Amino acids: CASSVGQTTTNEKLFF. The full variable domain, with the rest looked up from reference TRBV7-9 and TRBJ1-4, is DTGVSQNPRHKITKRGQNVTFRCDPISEHNRLYWYRQTLGQGPEFLTYFQNEAQLEKSRLLSDRFSAERPKGSFSTLEIQRTEQGDSAMYLCASSVGQTTTNEKLFFGSGTQLSVL.